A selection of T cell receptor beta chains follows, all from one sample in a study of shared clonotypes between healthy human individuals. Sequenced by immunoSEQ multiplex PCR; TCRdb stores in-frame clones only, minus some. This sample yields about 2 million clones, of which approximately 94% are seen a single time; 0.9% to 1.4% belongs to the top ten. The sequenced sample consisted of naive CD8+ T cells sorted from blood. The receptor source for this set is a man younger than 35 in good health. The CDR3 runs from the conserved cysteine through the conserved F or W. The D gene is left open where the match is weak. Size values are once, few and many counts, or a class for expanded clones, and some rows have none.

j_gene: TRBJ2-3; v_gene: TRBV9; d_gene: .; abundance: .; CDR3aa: CASSVADTQYF; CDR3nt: TGTGCCAGCAGCGTGGCCGATACGCAGTATTTT
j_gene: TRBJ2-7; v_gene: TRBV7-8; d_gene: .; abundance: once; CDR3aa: CASSLAVSYEQYF; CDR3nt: TGTGCCAGCAGCTTAGCTGTGTCCTACGAGCAGTACTTC
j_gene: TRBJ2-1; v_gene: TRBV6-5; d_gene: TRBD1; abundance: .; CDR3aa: CASSTGQGAYNEQFF; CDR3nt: TGTGCCAGCAGTACTGGACAGGGGGCCTACAATGAGCAGTTCTTC
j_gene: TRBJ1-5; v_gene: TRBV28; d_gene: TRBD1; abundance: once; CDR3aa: CASTPGGTPGRQPQHF; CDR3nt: TGTGCCAGCACCCCAGGGGGGACACCGGGCCGACAGCCCCAGCATTTT
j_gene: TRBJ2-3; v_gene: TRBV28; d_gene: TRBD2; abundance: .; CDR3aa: CASSLGAGGPEDTQYF; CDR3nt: TGTGCCAGCAGTTTGGGCGCGGGGGGGCCTGAGGATACGCAGTATTTT
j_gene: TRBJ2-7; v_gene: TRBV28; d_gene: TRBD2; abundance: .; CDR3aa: CASTAIGGDAYEQYF; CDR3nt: TGTGCCAGCACCGCAATTGGGGGGGACGCCTACGAGCAGTACTTC
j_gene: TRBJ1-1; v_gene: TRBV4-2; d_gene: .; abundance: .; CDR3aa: CASSAQGNTEAFF; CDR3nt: TGTGCCAGCAGCGCCCAAGGGAACACTGAAGCTTTCTTT
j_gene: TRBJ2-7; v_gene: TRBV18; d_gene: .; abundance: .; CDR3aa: CASSPMVAVDSYEQYF; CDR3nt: TGTGCCAGCTCACCCATGGTAGCAGTTGACTCCTACGAGCAGTACTTC
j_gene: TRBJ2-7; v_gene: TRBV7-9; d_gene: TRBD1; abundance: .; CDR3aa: CASSLVTGPTYEQYF; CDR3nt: TGTGCCAGCAGCTTAGTGACAGGGCCCACCTACGAGCAGTACTTC
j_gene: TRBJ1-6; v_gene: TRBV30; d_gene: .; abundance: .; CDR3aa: CAWSVQGSSYNSPLHF; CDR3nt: TGTGCCTGGAGTGTTCAAGGGAGCTCCTATAATTCACCCCTCCACTTT
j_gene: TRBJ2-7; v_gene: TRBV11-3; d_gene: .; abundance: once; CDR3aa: CASSLDRRGSGEVLNEQYF; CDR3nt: TGTGCCAGCAGCTTAGATCGAAGGGGTAGCGGAGAGGTCTTGAACGAGCAGTACTTC
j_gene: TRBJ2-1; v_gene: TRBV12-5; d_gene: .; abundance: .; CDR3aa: CASGLSMDEQFF; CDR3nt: TGTGCTAGTGGTCTGTCCATGGATGAGCAGTTCTTC
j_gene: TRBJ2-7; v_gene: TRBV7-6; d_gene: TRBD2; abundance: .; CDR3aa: CASSLEASGGAYEQYF; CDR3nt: TGTGCCAGCAGCTTAGAGGCTAGCGGGGGTGCTTACGAGCAGTACTTC
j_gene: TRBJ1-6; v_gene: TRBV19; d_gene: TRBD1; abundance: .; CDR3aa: CATSGPWTGTGRAPSSYNSPLHF; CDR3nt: TGTGCCACCTCCGGCCCCTGGACCGGGACAGGGAGAGCTCCAAGCTCCTATAATTCACCCCTCCACTTT
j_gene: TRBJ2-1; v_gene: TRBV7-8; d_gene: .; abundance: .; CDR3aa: CASSLVHWGGHSNVGHNEQFF; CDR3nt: TGTGCCAGCAGCTTAGTGCATTGGGGGGGCCATTCGAATGTCGGACACAATGAGCAGTTCTTC
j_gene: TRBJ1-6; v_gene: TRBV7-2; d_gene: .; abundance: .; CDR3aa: CASSLDEGATPLHF; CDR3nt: TGTGCCAGCAGCTTAGATGAAGGAGCGACGCCCCTCCACTTT
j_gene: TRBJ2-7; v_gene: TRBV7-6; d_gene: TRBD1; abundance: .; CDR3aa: CASSLLGGDEQYF; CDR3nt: TGTGCCAGCAGCTTATTAGGGGGCGACGAGCAGTACTTC
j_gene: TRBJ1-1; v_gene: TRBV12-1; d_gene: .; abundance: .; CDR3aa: CAFRPGPFSNTEAFF; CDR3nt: TGTGCCTTCCGTCCGGGGCCCTTTTCGAACACTGAAGCTTTCTTT
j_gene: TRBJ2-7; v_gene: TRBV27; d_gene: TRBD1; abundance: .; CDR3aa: CASSFVTGAYEQYF; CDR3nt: TGTGCCAGCAGTTTCGTGACAGGGGCCTACGAGCAGTACTTC
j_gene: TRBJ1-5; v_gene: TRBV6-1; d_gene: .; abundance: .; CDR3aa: CASSEVGLSNQPQHF; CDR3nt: TGTGCCAGCAGTGAAGTGGGACTTAGCAATCAGCCCCAGCATTTT
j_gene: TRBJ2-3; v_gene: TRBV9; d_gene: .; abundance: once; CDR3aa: CASSVFAGFPTDTQYF; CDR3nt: TGTGCCAGCAGCGTTTTCGCGGGATTTCCCACAGATACGCAGTATTTT
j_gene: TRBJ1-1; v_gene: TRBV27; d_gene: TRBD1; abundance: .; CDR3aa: CASSPGDRKAFF; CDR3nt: TGTGCCAGCAGTCCGGGGGACAGAAAAGCTTTCTTT
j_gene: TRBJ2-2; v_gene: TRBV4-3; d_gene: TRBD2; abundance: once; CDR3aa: CASSFRLAGNTGELFF; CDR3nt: TGCGCCAGCAGCTTCCGACTAGCGGGAAACACCGGGGAGCTGTTTTTT
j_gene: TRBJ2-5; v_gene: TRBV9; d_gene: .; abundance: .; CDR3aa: CASSVGDQETQYF; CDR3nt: TGTGCCAGCAGCGTAGGGGACCAAGAGACCCAGTACTTC
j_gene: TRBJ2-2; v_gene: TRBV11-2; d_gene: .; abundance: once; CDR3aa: CASSRTESNTGELFF; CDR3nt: TGTGCCAGCAGCCGGACAGAGTCGAACACCGGGGAGCTGTTTTTT
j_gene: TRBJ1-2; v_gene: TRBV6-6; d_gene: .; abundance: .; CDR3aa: CASRNRRLGYGYTF; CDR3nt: TGTGCCAGCAGAAATAGGAGGTTGGGATATGGCTACACCTTC
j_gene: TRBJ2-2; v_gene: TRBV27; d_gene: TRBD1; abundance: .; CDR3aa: CASSLYRGLNTGELFF; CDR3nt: TGTGCCAGCAGTTTATACAGGGGGCTGAACACCGGGGAGCTGTTTTTT
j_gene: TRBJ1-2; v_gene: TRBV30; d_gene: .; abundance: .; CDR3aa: CAGSGGEVVNYGYTF; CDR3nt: TGTGCCGGCTCAGGCGGGGAAGTGGTTAACTATGGCTACACCTTC
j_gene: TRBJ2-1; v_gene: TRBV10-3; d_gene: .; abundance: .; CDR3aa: CAISESSSSYNEQFF; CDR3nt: TGTGCCATCAGTGAGTCATCGAGCTCCTACAATGAGCAGTTCTTC
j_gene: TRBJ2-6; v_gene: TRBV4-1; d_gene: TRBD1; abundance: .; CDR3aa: CASSHDPRDRGPRANVLTF; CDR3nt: TGCGCCAGCAGCCATGATCCACGGGACAGGGGTCCTAGGGCCAACGTCCTGACTTTC
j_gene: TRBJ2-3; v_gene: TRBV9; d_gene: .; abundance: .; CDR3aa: CASSVGGLSTDTQYF; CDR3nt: TGTGCCAGCAGCGTAGGGGGACTCAGCACAGATACGCAGTATTTT
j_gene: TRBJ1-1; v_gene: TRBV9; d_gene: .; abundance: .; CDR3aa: CASSVGMGEAFF; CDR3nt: TGTGCCAGCAGCGTAGGAATGGGCGAGGCTTTCTTT
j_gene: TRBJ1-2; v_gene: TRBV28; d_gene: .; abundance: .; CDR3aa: CASSLRDTVLGYTF; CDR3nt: TGTGCCAGCAGTCTACGGGACACGGTATTGGGCTACACCTTC
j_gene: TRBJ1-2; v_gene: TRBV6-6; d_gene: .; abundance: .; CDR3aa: CASSRTVNYGYTF; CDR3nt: TGTGCCAGCAGTCGGACGGTAAACTATGGCTACACCTTC
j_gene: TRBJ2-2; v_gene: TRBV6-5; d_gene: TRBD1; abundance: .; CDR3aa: CASHSGTGGVLFF; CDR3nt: TGTGCCAGCCACTCCGGGACAGGGGGTGTGCTGTTTTTT
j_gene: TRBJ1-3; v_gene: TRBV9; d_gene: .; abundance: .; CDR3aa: CASSAGPLGNTIYF; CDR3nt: TGTGCCAGCAGCGCCGGGCCGCTTGGAAACACCATATATTTT
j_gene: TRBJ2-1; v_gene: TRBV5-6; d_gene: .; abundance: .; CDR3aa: CASSSPFRGNEQFF; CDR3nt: TGTGCCAGCAGCAGCCCGTTTAGGGGCAATGAGCAGTTCTTC
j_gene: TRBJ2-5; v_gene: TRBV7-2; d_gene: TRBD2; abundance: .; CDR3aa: CASSTGLAVWAETQYF; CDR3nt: TGTGCCAGCAGCACCGGACTAGCGGTTTGGGCAGAGACCCAGTACTTC
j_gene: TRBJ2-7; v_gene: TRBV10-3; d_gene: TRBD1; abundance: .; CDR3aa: CAISELTGGASYEQYF; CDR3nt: TGTGCCATCAGTGAGTTGACAGGGGGCGCATCCTACGAGCAGTACTTC
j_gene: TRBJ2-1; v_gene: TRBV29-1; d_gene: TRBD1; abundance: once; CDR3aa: CSVEGLTGVLNEQFF; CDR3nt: TGCAGCGTTGAAGGGTTGACAGGGGTTTTAAATGAGCAGTTCTTC
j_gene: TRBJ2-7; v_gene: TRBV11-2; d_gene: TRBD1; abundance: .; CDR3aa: CASSQTSGGWEQYF; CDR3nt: TGTGCCAGCAGCCAAACCTCAGGGGGCTGGGAGCAGTACTTC
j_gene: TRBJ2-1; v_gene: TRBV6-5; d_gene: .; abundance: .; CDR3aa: CASSYSEGNEQFF; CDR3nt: TGTGCCAGCAGTTACTCTGAGGGCAATGAGCAGTTCTTC
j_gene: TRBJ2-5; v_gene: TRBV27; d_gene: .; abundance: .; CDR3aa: CASSLGGQWVETQYF; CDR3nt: TGTGCCAGCAGTTTAGGGGGCCAATGGGTGGAGACCCAGTACTTC
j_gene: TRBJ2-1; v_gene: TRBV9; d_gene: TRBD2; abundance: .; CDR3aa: CASSVSGGNEQFF; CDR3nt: TGTGCCAGCAGCGTTTCGGGGGGAAATGAGCAGTTCTTC
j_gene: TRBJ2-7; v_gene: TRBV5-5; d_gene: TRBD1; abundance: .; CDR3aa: CASSGQGYEQYF; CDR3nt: TGTGCCAGCAGCGGACAGGGCTACGAGCAGTACTTC
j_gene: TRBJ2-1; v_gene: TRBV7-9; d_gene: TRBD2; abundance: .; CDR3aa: CASSLSGLAGTKQFF; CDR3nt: TGTGCCAGCAGCTTAAGTGGACTAGCGGGGACGAAGCAGTTCTTC
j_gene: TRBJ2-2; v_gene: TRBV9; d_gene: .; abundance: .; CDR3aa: CASSVVWTDPDTGELFF; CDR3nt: TGTGCCAGCAGCGTAGTTTGGACGGACCCCGACACCGGGGAGCTGTTTTTT
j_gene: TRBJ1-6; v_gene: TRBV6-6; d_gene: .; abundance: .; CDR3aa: CASSSGFPRGSPLHF; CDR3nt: TGTGCCAGCAGTTCGGGTTTCCCTCGAGGGTCACCCCTCCACTTT
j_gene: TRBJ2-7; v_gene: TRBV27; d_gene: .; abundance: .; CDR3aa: CASSLSAAGSYEQYF; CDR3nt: TGTGCCAGCAGTTTGTCGGCGGCAGGGTCCTACGAGCAGTACTTC
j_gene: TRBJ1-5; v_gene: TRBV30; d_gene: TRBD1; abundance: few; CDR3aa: CAWSPDRGTQPQHF; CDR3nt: TGTGCCTGGAGTCCAGACAGGGGAACTCAGCCCCAGCATTTT
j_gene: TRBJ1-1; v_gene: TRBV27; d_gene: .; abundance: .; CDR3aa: CASSPLPPAWAFF; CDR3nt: TGTGCCAGCAGTCCCCTCCCCCCGGCTTGGGCTTTCTTT
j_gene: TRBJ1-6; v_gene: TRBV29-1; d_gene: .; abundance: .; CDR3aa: CSVRQTSSYNSPLHF; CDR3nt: TGCAGCGTTAGACAGACGAGCTCCTATAATTCACCCCTCCACTTT
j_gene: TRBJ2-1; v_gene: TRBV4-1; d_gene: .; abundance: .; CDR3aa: CASSPRASTTYNEQFF; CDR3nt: TGCGCCAGCAGCCCCCGTGCCTCTACTACTTACAATGAGCAGTTCTTC
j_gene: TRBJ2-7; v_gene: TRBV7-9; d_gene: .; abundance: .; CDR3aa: CASSLRGGTYEQYF; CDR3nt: TGTGCCAGCAGCTTAAGGGGGGGTACCTACGAGCAGTACTTC